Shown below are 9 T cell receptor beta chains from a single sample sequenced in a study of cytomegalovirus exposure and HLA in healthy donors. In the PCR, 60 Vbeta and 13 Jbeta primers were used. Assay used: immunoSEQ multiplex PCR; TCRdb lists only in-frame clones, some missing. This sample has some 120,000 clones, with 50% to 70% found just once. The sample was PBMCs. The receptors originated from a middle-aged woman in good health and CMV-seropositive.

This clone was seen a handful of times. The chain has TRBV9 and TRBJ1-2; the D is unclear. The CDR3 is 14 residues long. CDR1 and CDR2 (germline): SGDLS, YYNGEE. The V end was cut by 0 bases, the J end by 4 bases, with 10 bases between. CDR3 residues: CASSVVGGSYGYTF. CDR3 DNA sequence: TGTGCCAGCAGCGTAGTCGGCGGCAGCTATGGCTACACCTTC. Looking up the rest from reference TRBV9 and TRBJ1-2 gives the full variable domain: DSGVTQTPKHLITATGQRVTLRCSPRSGDLSVYWYQQSLDQGLQFLIQYYNGEERAKGNILERFSAQQFPDLHSELNLSSLELGDSALYFCASSVVGGSYGYTFGSGTRLTVV.

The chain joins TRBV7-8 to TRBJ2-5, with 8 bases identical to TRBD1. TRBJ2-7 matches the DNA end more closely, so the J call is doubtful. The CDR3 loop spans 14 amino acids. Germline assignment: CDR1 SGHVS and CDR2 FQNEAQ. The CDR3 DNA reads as TGTGCCAGCAGCTCGGGACAGGAGAACTACGAGCAGTACTTC. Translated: CASSSGQENYEQYF.

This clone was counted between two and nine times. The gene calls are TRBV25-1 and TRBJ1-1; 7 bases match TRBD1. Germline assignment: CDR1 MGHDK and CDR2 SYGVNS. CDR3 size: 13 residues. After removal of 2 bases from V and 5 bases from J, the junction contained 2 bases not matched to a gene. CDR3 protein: CASSEHRGTEAFF. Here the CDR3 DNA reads TGTGCCAGCAGTGAACACAGGGGTACTGAAGCTTTCTTT.

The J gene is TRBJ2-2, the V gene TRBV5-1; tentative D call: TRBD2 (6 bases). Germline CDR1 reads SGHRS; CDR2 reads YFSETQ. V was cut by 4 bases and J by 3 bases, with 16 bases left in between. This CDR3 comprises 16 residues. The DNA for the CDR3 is TGCGCCAGCAGCGGGCGGGACTCCGGGGACACCGGGGAGCTGTTTTTT. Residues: CASSGRDSGDTGELFF.

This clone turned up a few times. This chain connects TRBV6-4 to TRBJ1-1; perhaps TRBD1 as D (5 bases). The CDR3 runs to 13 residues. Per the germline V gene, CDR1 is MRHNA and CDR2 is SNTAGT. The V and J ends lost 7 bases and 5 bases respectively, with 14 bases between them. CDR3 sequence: CASIMQGATEAFF. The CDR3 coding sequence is TGTGCCAGCATTATGCAGGGTGCAACTGAAGCTTTCTTT.

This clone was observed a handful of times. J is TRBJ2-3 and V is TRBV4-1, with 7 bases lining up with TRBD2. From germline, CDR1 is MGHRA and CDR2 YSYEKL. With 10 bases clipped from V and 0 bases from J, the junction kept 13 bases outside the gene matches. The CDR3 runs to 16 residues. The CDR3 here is CATKRDYKTSTDTQYF. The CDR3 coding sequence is TGCGCCACCAAAAGGGACTATAAAACTAGCACAGATACGCAGTATTTT.

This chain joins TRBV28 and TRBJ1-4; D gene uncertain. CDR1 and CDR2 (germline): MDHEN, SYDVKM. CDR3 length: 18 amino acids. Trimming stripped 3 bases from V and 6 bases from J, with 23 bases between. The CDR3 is CASSFPLLDGEVDEKLFF. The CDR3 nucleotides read TGTGCCAGCAGTTTCCCCCTCTTGGATGGGGAGGTGGATGAAAAACTGTTTTTT. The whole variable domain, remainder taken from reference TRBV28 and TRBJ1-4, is DVKVTQSSRYLVKRTGEKVFLECVQDMDHENMFWYRQDPGLGLRLIYFSYDVKMKEKGDIPEGYSVSREKKERFSLILESASTNQTSMYLCASSFPLLDGEVDEKLFFGSGTQLSVL.

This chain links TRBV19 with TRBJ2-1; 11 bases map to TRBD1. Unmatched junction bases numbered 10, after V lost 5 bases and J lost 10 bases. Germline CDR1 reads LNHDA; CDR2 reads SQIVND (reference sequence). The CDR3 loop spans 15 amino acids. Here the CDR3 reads CASSPRTGGTPEQFF. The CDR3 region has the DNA TGTGCCAGTAGTCCCAGGACAGGGGGCACCCCGGAGCAGTTCTTC.

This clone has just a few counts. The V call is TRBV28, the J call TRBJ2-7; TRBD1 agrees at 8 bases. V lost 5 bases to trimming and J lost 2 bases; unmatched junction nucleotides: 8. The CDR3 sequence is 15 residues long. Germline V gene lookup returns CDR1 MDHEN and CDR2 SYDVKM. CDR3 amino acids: CASSGPGQEAYEQYF. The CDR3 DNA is TGTGCCAGCAGTGGTCCGGGACAGGAAGCCTACGAGCAGTACTTC.